The rows below give T cell receptor beta chains drawn from one sample of a study of T cells in Graves' hyperthyroidism and ophthalmopathy. TCRdb re-called the multiplex PCR reads through MiXCR, storing one row per CDR3 protein. The sample records around 300,000 distinct CDR3 sequences, around 13% being singletons. Sequences were obtained from blood. The source of these receptors is a woman aged 40 to 50 with Graves' hyperthyroidism. CDR3s include the opening cysteine and the closing phenylalanine or tryptophan. Each record gives: D gene, J gene, V gene, clone size, CDR3 protein, CDR3 DNA. A D gene is named only where the DNA matches it firmly. Clone size is shown for a subset of rows, as once, few, many or a class of expanded clone.

d_call: -
j_call: TRBJ1-1
v_call: TRBV12-3/TRBV12-4
clone_size: many
cdr3_aa: CASSDRQGMGTEAFF
cdr3_nt: TGTGCCAGCAGTGACCGTCAGGGGATGGGGACTGAAGCTTTCTTT

d_call: TRBD1
j_call: TRBJ2-3
v_call: TRBV6-9
clone_size: -
cdr3_aa: CASSYVGTGVGDTQYF
cdr3_nt: TGTGCCAGCAGTTACGTCGGGACAGGGGTCGGAGATACGCAGTATTTT

d_call: -
j_call: TRBJ2-1
v_call: TRBV12-3/TRBV12-4
clone_size: many
cdr3_aa: CASSLASGPLSSYNEQFF
cdr3_nt: TGTGCCAGCAGTTTAGCCAGCGGGCCTTTAAGCTCCTACAATGAGCAGTTCTTC

d_call: TRBD1
j_call: TRBJ2-7
v_call: TRBV10-3
clone_size: -
cdr3_aa: CAITSDRAGEQYF
cdr3_nt: TGTGCCATTACTTCGGACAGGGCGGGTGAGCAGTACTTC

d_call: -
j_call: TRBJ2-3
v_call: TRBV12-3/TRBV12-4
clone_size: -
cdr3_aa: CASSLRSVEDTQYF
cdr3_nt: TGTGCCAGCAGTTTGAGGAGCGTGGAAGATACGCAGTATTTT

d_call: -
j_call: TRBJ1-3
v_call: TRBV12-3/TRBV12-4
clone_size: many
cdr3_aa: CASSADGSSGNTIYF
cdr3_nt: TGTGCCAGCAGTGCCGACGGGAGCTCTGGAAACACCATATATTTT

d_call: -
j_call: TRBJ2-7
v_call: TRBV3-1
clone_size: many
cdr3_aa: CASSQDSYEQYF
cdr3_nt: TGTGCCAGCAGCCAAGACTCCTACGAGCAGTACTTC

d_call: -
j_call: TRBJ1-1
v_call: TRBV3-1
clone_size: many
cdr3_aa: CASVRQVGTEAFF
cdr3_nt: TGTGCCAGTGTCCGCCAGGTAGGGACTGAAGCTTTCTTT

d_call: -
j_call: TRBJ2-1
v_call: TRBV4-1
clone_size: few
cdr3_aa: CASSQDDFPERQFF
cdr3_nt: TGCGCCAGCAGCCAAGACGACTTCCCCGAACGGCAGTTCTTC

d_call: TRBD1
j_call: TRBJ1-6
v_call: TRBV11-2
clone_size: few
cdr3_aa: CASSVAGGNSPLHF
cdr3_nt: TGTGCCAGCAGCGTGGCAGGGGGCAATTCACCCCTCCACTTT

d_call: TRBD2
j_call: TRBJ2-1
v_call: TRBV27
clone_size: few
cdr3_aa: CASSPKTHLTSGRRNEQFF
cdr3_nt: TGTGCCAGCAGTCCGAAGACCCACTTGACTAGCGGGAGAAGGAATGAGCAGTTCTTC

d_call: -
j_call: TRBJ2-4
v_call: TRBV11-2
clone_size: -
cdr3_aa: CASSLDVAKNIQYF
cdr3_nt: TGTGCCAGCAGCTTAGACGTAGCCAAAAACATTCAGTACTTC

d_call: -
j_call: TRBJ1-5
v_call: TRBV12-3/TRBV12-4
clone_size: many
cdr3_aa: CASKQQGGSNQPQHF
cdr3_nt: TGTGCCAGCAAACAACAGGGAGGGAGCAATCAGCCCCAGCATTTT

d_call: -
j_call: TRBJ1-1
v_call: TRBV7-6
clone_size: many
cdr3_aa: CASSSLRTDLTEAFF
cdr3_nt: TGTGCCAGCAGCTCCCTTCGGACGGACCTTACTGAAGCTTTCTTT

d_call: -
j_call: TRBJ2-5
v_call: TRBV4-2
clone_size: few
cdr3_aa: CASSQVIAQETQYF
cdr3_nt: TGTGCCAGCAGCCAAGTTATAGCGCAAGAGACCCAGTACTTC

d_call: -
j_call: TRBJ2-7
v_call: TRBV12-3/TRBV12-4
clone_size: many
cdr3_aa: CASSPSARGSYEQYF
cdr3_nt: TGTGCCAGCAGCCCTAGTGCTCGGGGCTCCTACGAGCAGTACTTC

d_call: TRBD2
j_call: TRBJ2-1
v_call: TRBV24-1
clone_size: many
cdr3_aa: CATSDGGDSLQNEQFF
cdr3_nt: TGTGCCACCAGTGATGGGGGGGATTCGTTACAAAATGAGCAGTTCTTC

d_call: -
j_call: TRBJ2-7
v_call: TRBV28
clone_size: many
cdr3_aa: CASSISGNYYEQYF
cdr3_nt: TGTGCCAGCAGTATCAGTGGAAACTACTACGAGCAGTACTTC

d_call: -
j_call: TRBJ2-3
v_call: TRBV6-1
clone_size: many
cdr3_aa: CASSEQGTSTDTQYF
cdr3_nt: TGTGCCAGCAGTGAACAGGGGACTAGCACAGATACGCAGTATTTT

d_call: -
j_call: TRBJ1-4
v_call: TRBV6-5
clone_size: -
cdr3_aa: CASSYSPPGRGNEKLFF
cdr3_nt: TGTGCCAGCAGTTACTCGCCCCCTGGTAGGGGTAATGAAAAACTGTTTTTT

d_call: TRBD1
j_call: TRBJ1-2
v_call: TRBV6-1
clone_size: many
cdr3_aa: CASRRQGPGYGYTF
cdr3_nt: TGTGCCAGCAGAAGACAGGGGCCGGGCTATGGCTACACCTTC

d_call: TRBD2
j_call: TRBJ2-7
v_call: TRBV28
clone_size: many
cdr3_aa: CASSIGTSGSPYYEQYF
cdr3_nt: TGTGCCAGCTCCATTGGGACTAGCGGGTCCCCCTACTACGAGCAGTACTTC

d_call: TRBD1
j_call: TRBJ2-5
v_call: TRBV3-1
clone_size: few
cdr3_aa: CASSPTGAGTQYF
cdr3_nt: TGTGCCAGCAGCCCGACAGGGGCAGGGACCCAGTACTTC

d_call: TRBD1
j_call: TRBJ1-5
v_call: TRBV2
clone_size: many
cdr3_aa: CASSEVTGGRNQPQHF
cdr3_nt: TGTGCCAGCAGTGAAGTAACAGGGGGCCGCAATCAGCCCCAGCATTTT

d_call: -
j_call: TRBJ1-5
v_call: TRBV6-1
clone_size: -
cdr3_aa: CASSGAGAVNSNQPQHF
cdr3_nt: TGTGCCAGCAGTGGGGCCGGGGCAGTGAATAGCAATCAGCCCCAGCATTTT

d_call: -
j_call: TRBJ1-6
v_call: TRBV12-3/TRBV12-4
clone_size: few
cdr3_aa: CASSFRGSNSPLHF
cdr3_nt: TGTGCCAGCAGTTTTCGGGGCTCAAATTCACCCCTCCACTTT

d_call: -
j_call: TRBJ1-5
v_call: TRBV6-2/TRBV6-3
clone_size: many
cdr3_aa: CASSFRGTLRNQPQHF
cdr3_nt: TGTGCCAGCAGTTTCCGGGGGACTCTCCGCAATCAGCCCCAGCATTTT

d_call: TRBD1
j_call: TRBJ2-1
v_call: TRBV7-9
clone_size: few
cdr3_aa: CASSAWTGNNEQFF
cdr3_nt: TGTGCCAGCAGCGCCTGGACAGGGAACAATGAGCAGTTCTTC

d_call: -
j_call: TRBJ1-2
v_call: TRBV2
clone_size: many
cdr3_aa: CASTSGSPGYTF
cdr3_nt: TGTGCCAGCACCTCGGGCAGTCCTGGCTACACCTTC

d_call: TRBD2
j_call: TRBJ2-1
v_call: TRBV20-1
clone_size: many
cdr3_aa: CSARSWREVNEQFF
cdr3_nt: TGCAGTGCTAGGTCGTGGCGGGAGGTCAATGAGCAGTTCTTC

d_call: -
j_call: TRBJ2-2
v_call: TRBV12-3/TRBV12-4
clone_size: -
cdr3_aa: CASSALPGRSNTGELFF
cdr3_nt: TGTGCCAGCAGTGCATTACCGGGTCGTTCGAACACCGGGGAGCTGTTTTTT

d_call: TRBD2
j_call: TRBJ2-7
v_call: TRBV2
clone_size: many
cdr3_aa: CASRGGSHSYEQYF
cdr3_nt: TGTGCCAGCAGAGGCGGGAGTCATTCCTACGAGCAGTACTTC

d_call: TRBD1
j_call: TRBJ2-5
v_call: TRBV15
clone_size: many
cdr3_aa: CATSRDRGSQETQYF
cdr3_nt: TGTGCCACCAGCAGAGACAGGGGGTCTCAAGAGACCCAGTACTTC

d_call: -
j_call: TRBJ2-7
v_call: TRBV4-2
clone_size: few
cdr3_aa: CASSQDGSSSYEQYF
cdr3_nt: TGTGCCAGCAGCCAAGATGGTTCTAGCTCCTACGAGCAGTACTTC

d_call: -
j_call: TRBJ2-1
v_call: TRBV28
clone_size: many
cdr3_aa: CASTLAGQYNEQFF
cdr3_nt: TGTGCCAGCACCTTGGCCGGACAGTACAATGAGCAGTTCTTC

d_call: -
j_call: TRBJ2-2
v_call: TRBV5-5
clone_size: few
cdr3_aa: CASSLMRFTGELFF
cdr3_nt: TGTGCCAGCAGCTTAATGAGATTCACCGGGGAGCTGTTTTTT

d_call: -
j_call: TRBJ1-1
v_call: TRBV5-4
clone_size: -
cdr3_aa: CASRLPGAQGEAFF
cdr3_nt: TGTGCCAGCAGACTTCCAGGGGCGCAGGGTGAAGCTTTCTTT

d_call: -
j_call: TRBJ1-1
v_call: TRBV5-1
clone_size: many
cdr3_aa: CASSIPRGGVGTEAFF
cdr3_nt: TGCGCCAGCAGCATTCCTAGGGGTGGTGTCGGCACTGAAGCTTTCTTT

d_call: -
j_call: TRBJ1-4
v_call: TRBV28
clone_size: many
cdr3_aa: CASKDSSNEKLFF
cdr3_nt: TGTGCCAGCAAGGACAGTTCTAATGAAAAACTGTTTTTT

d_call: -
j_call: TRBJ2-5
v_call: TRBV30
clone_size: -
cdr3_aa: CAWSRDITLETQYF
cdr3_nt: TGTGCCTGGAGCCGGGACATCACTCTAGAGACCCAGTACTTC

d_call: -
j_call: TRBJ1-1
v_call: TRBV29-1
clone_size: many
cdr3_aa: CSVEGGTTEAFF
cdr3_nt: TGCAGCGTTGAGGGGGGGACCACTGAAGCTTTCTTT

d_call: -
j_call: TRBJ1-5
v_call: TRBV2
clone_size: many
cdr3_aa: CASSENLPGLQPQHF
cdr3_nt: TGTGCCAGCAGTGAAAACCTCCCAGGCCTGCAGCCCCAGCATTTT

d_call: TRBD1
j_call: TRBJ1-1
v_call: TRBV5-1
clone_size: few
cdr3_aa: CASSGQGTGGTEAFF
cdr3_nt: TGCGCCAGCAGCGGCCAAGGGACAGGGGGCACTGAAGCTTTCTTT

d_call: TRBD2
j_call: TRBJ2-1
v_call: TRBV11-2
clone_size: -
cdr3_aa: CASSSGTSRYNEQFF
cdr3_nt: TGTGCCAGCAGCTCTGGGACTAGCAGATACAATGAGCAGTTCTTC

d_call: -
j_call: TRBJ2-1
v_call: TRBV4-1
clone_size: few
cdr3_aa: CASSQTEGGNEQFF
cdr3_nt: TGCGCCAGCAGCCAAACCGAGGGGGGGAATGAGCAGTTCTTC

d_call: -
j_call: TRBJ2-5
v_call: TRBV20-1
clone_size: many
cdr3_aa: CSARIQGFRYF
cdr3_nt: TGCAGTGCTAGAATCCAGGGGTTTCGGTACTTC

d_call: -
j_call: TRBJ1-3
v_call: TRBV7-2
clone_size: -
cdr3_aa: CASSLSWGPGNTIYF
cdr3_nt: TGTGCCAGCAGCCTTTCGTGGGGCCCCGGAAACACCATATATTTT

d_call: TRBD1
j_call: TRBJ2-1
v_call: TRBV12-3/TRBV12-4
clone_size: many
cdr3_aa: CASKGHGTGGNEQFF
cdr3_nt: TGTGCCAGCAAAGGGCATGGGACAGGGGGCAATGAGCAGTTCTTC

d_call: -
j_call: TRBJ1-4
v_call: TRBV19
clone_size: few
cdr3_aa: CASSMPGTATNEKLFF
cdr3_nt: TGTGCCAGTAGTATGCCAGGGACGGCGACTAATGAAAAACTGTTTTTT

d_call: TRBD2
j_call: TRBJ2-7
v_call: TRBV3-1
clone_size: many
cdr3_aa: CASSQGLAGGWSYEQYF
cdr3_nt: TGTGCCAGCAGCCAAGGACTAGCGGGAGGCTGGAGCTACGAGCAGTACTTC

d_call: -
j_call: TRBJ2-7
v_call: TRBV20-1
clone_size: many
cdr3_aa: CSARGPTLGEQYF
cdr3_nt: TGCAGTGCTAGAGGGCCTACGTTGGGAGAGCAGTACTTC

d_call: TRBD1
j_call: TRBJ1-4
v_call: TRBV6-1
clone_size: many
cdr3_aa: CASAKEEGQNHEKLFF
cdr3_nt: TGTGCCAGCGCTAAAGAGGAGGGACAGAACCATGAAAAACTGTTTTTT